This T cell receptor (beta chain) is from a study of memory CD4+ T cells and cytomegalovirus serostatus. Measured with immunoSEQ multiplex PCR; TCRdb has only the in-frame clones, and not every one. The data contain some 44,000 clones, over 75% of them singletons. The sort gate was single viable CD3+CD4+CD8-CD45RO+ cells for memory CD4+ T cells. This sequence was found in an adult in good health and CMV-seronegative. Sample: memory CD4+ T cells from blood.

The CDR3 sequence: CASSLDLNRERNIQYF. In DNA form, the CDR3 reads TGTGCCAGCAGCTTGGACCTGAACAGGGAGAGAAACATTCAGTACTTC. This chain connects TRBV11-2 to TRBJ2-4; possible D gene TRBD1, 6 bases. Germline CDR1 SGHAT, CDR2 FQNNGV. V dropped 3 bases and J dropped 6 bases, with 18 bases sitting between them. The CDR3 spans 16 residues.